These 5 T cell receptor beta chains were all obtained from the same sample, sequenced in a study of OX40 agonist ivuxolimab in advanced cancers. Library generation was performed with the immunoSEQ multiplex PCR assay. TCRdb carries this immuneACCESS record with in-frame sequences only. Its versions omit some clonotypes, under half of them owing to an unresolved V gene in the studies checked, with the rest unexplained. The sample table shows roughly 28,000 clones, and roughly nine tenths are seen once. Roughly 15% of the sample comes from the top ten. Sequenced here: CD4+ or CD8+ T cells sorted from blood, sampled in a trial of the OX40 agonist ivuxolimab. The source of these receptors is an adult with an advanced solid tumor such as melanoma, head and neck, liver or kidney cancer.

The rearrangement uses TRBV27 and TRBJ2-7; 9 nucleotides agree with TRBD1. Unmatched junction bases numbered 7, after V lost 9 bases and J lost 7 bases. Germline CDR1 MNHEY, CDR2 SMNVEV (reference sequence). The CDR3 runs to 12 residues. The CDR3 sequence is CASSQGAGEQYF. CDR3 bases: TGTGCCAGTTCACAGGGGGCGGGGGAGCAGTACTTC.

The chain is built from TRBV19 and TRBJ1-5; TRBD1 matches at 7 bases. Losses at the gene ends were 4 bases for V and 7 bases for J; bases not matched to a gene: 13. The CDR3 runs to 16 residues. Germline V gene sequence: CDR1 LNHDA, CDR2 SQIVND (reference sequence). DNA for the CDR3: TGTGCCAGTAGTACAATACCCTTACCCAGGGGGCAGCCCCAGCATTTT. It specifies CASSTIPLPRGQPQHF.

V gene TRBV7-9 combines with J gene TRBJ2-2; TRBD1 matches 8 bases. The CDR3 is made up of 16 amino acids. The V gene's germline CDR1 is SEHNR and CDR2 FQNEAQ (reference sequence). Trimming cost V 2 bases and J 2 bases; bases outside gene matches: 4. The CDR3 is CASSLPGQENTGELFF. In DNA form, the CDR3 reads TGTGCCAGCAGCTTACCGGGACAGGAAAACACCGGGGAGCTGTTTTTT.

The chain carries TRBV7-9 and TRBJ2-3; 13 bases fit TRBD2. V lost 4 bases and J lost 7; bases outside the gene matches: 8. The CDR3 has 16 residues. The V gene's germline CDR1 is SEHNR and CDR2 FQNEAQ (reference sequence). CDR3 sequence reads: CASSSKLAGGPYTQYF. The CDR3 DNA is TGTGCCAGCAGCTCCAAACTAGCGGGAGGGCCTTATACGCAGTATTTT.

The chain combines TRBV10-3 with TRBJ2-3; maybe TRBD1 (6 bases). Trimming stripped 5 bases from V and 2 bases from J, with 11 bases between. This CDR3 region has 14 residues. The germline gives CDR1 ENHRY, CDR2 SYGVKD. CDR3 loop: CAISNSGVTDTQYF. The CDR3 DNA reads as TGTGCCATCAGTAATTCAGGGGTCACAGATACGCAGTATTTT.